The clone carrying this T cell receptor beta chain was detected only a few times. The data were taken from a study of blood T cells in healthy people across ages. The germline gives CDR1 GTSNPN, CDR2 SVGIG (reference sequence). The CDR3 sequence is 12 residues long. The V and J ends lost 6 bases and 6 bases respectively, with 12 bases between them. Alongside a J-beta primer mix, a sample-barcoded 5' primer served in a second PCR lasting 7 to 11 cycles. Each CDR3 protein is one row after TCRdb ran MiXCR on the 5' RACE reads. Seen here are about 1.7 million distinct CDR3 sequences, 28% observed once, and the top ten hold over 7%.

The J gene is TRBJ2-4, the V gene TRBV30, with TRBD1 as a possible D gene (5 bases). Material: blood. The TCR originated in a woman under 40 in good health. The CDR3: CACSSGPNIQYF. The CDR3 bases are TGTGCCTGTTCTTCAGGGCCAAACATTCAGTACTTC.